The source of this T cell receptor beta chain is a study of regulatory T cells in long-lasting Graves disease. This clonotype has a handful of counts. Time point given: persistent/refractory GD, antithyroid drugs over 5 years with positive TRAb. The TCR library was prepared using RNA isolated from PBMCs. The diagnosis of Graves' disease used American Thyroid Association guidelines. Patients were from an endocrinology department in Xi'an, China. Arm-PCR with iRepertoire HTBI primers amplified the CDR3 regions for these TCR beta libraries. A single record per CDR3 protein comes from TCRdb applying MiXCR to the multiplex PCR reads. The sample includes 650,000 to 700,000 distinct CDR3 sequences, around 30% of them seen just once. The source material was peripheral blood mononuclear cells (PBMCs), sampled when the disease was refractory, from a patient treated with antithyroid drugs. This clonotype was sampled from a female donor with Graves disease.

The CDR3 DNA reads as TGTGCCACCCGGGGGTCAGGGAAGGACACTGAAGCTTTCTTT. It codes for CATRGSGKDTEAFF. This chain uses TRBV24-1 with TRBJ1-1; D is possibly TRBD1 (5 bases). The V gene lost 9 bases and the J gene lost 3 bases, with 16 bases spanning the gap. The CDR3 has 14 amino acids. In germline, CDR1 is KGHDR, CDR2 SFDVKD.